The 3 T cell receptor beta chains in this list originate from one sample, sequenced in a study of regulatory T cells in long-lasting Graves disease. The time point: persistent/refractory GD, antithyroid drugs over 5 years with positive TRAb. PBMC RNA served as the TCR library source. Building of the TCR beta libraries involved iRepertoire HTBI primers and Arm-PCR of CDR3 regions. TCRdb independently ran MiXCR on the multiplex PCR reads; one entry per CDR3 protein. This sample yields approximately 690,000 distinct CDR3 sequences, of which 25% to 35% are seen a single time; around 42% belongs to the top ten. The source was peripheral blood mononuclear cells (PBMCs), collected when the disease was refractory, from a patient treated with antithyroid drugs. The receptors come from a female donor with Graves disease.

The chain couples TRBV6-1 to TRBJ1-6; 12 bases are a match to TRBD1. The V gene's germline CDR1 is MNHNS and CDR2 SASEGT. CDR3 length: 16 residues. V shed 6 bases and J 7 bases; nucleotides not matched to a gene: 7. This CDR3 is CASRGDRGRENSPLHF. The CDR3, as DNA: TGTGCCAGCAGAGGGGACAGGGGGCGCGAGAATTCACCCCTCCACTTT.

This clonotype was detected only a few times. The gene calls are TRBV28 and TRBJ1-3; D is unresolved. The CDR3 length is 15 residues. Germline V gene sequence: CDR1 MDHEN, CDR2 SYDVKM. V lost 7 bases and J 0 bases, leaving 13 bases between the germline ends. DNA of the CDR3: TGTGCCAGCACCCCTACTGGGAGCTCTGGAAACACCATATATTTT. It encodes CASTPTGSSGNTIYF. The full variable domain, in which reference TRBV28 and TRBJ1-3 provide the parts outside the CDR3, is DVKVTQSSRYLVKRTGEKVFLECVQDMDHENMFWYRQDPGLGLRLIYFSYDVKMKEKGDIPEGYSVSREKKERFSLILESASTNQTSMYLCASTPTGSSGNTIYFGEGSWLTVV.

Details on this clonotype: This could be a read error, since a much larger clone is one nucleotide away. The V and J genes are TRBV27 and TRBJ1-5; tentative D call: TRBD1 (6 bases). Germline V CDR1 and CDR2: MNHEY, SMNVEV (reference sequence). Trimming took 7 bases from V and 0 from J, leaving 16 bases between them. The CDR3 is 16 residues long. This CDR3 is CASTRMTGGSNQPQHF. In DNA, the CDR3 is TGTGCCAGCACTCGTATGACAGGAGGTAGCAATCAGCCCCAGCATTTT.